This T cell receptor (beta chain) was identified during a study of blood T cell repertoires in COVID-19. Study-level background: COVID-19 samples from acute and convalescent phases originated in the United States, Italy and Spain.

The table came from immunoSEQ multiplex PCR; TCRdb's copy has only in-frame clones and leaves some out. The repertoire includes 40,000 or so clones, over 75% of them detected once, and less than 10% sits in the top ten. This CDR3 is built from 14 residues. Trimming stripped 6 bases from V and 9 bases from J, with 18 bases between. Germline V lookup: CDR1 MNHEY, CDR2 SVGAGI. This chain joins TRBV6-5 and TRBJ2-1, with unresolved D. The sequencing sample was made of peripheral blood. The sequence was collected from a human donor in a cohort sampled during active COVID-19. CDR3 protein: CASSPSQVHIEQFF. The DNA for the CDR3 is TGTGCCAGCAGCCCAAGCCAGGTCCACATTGAGCAGTTCTTC.